Presented here are 13 T cell receptor beta chains from one specimen sequenced in a study of post-analysis software for immune sequencing data. Their specific antigens are unknown. Each TCR beta cDNA library carried unique molecular identifiers. In TCRdb, the PCR reads were re-called with MiXCR into one record per CDR3 protein. The sample shows 450,000 to 700,000 distinct CDR3 sequences, roughly 45% of them seen only once. Whole-study results and caveats: A handful of TRBV segments appeared more often in patients than in controls, and TRBV5-6, TRBV5-1 and TRBV20-1 were among these.

Sequencing was carried out using blood. The source is a girl between 5 and 17 years old with multiple sclerosis.

In the case of this clonotype: This could be a read error, since a much larger clone is one nucleotide away. The gene calls are TRBV7-6 and TRBJ1-2, with D tentatively TRBD1 (6 bases). Germline V gives CDR1 SGHVS, CDR2 FNYEAQ. There are 13 residues in the CDR3. The V end was cut by 5 bases, the J end by 4 bases, with 11 bases between. The CDR3 DNA reads as TGTGCCAGCAGCCGGATAGGGGGCTATGGCTACACCTTC. It yields the protein CASSRIGGYGYTF.

Points on this clonotype: One end of the junction fails to match germline, which may point to a read error. The rearrangement joins TRBV29-1 to TRBJ2-1; 9 bases fit TRBD2. Germline V CDR1 and CDR2: SQVTM, ANQGSEA. This CDR3 is built from 15 residues. The CDR3 nucleotides are TGCAGCGTTCATAGCGGGAGCCACACCTACAATGGGCAGTTCTTC. Translating it yields CSVHSGSHTYNGQFF.

In this sample, this clonotype turned up a few times. The chain couples TRBV10-3 to TRBJ2-7; 8 nucleotides match TRBD1. Unmatched junction bases numbered 8, after V lost 11 bases and J lost 5 bases. Germline CDR1 and CDR2: ENHRY and SYGVKD. CDR3 size: 12 residues. The DNA for the CDR3 is TGTGCCGTCTGGACAGGGCAGAACGAGCAGTACTTC. Translating gives CAVWTGQNEQYF.

This clonotype was counted only a few times. The V call is TRBV12-3 or TRBV12-4, the J call TRBJ2-5; TRBD2 aligns across 11 bases. The CDR3 loop spans 14 amino acids. With 6 bases clipped from V and 11 bases from J, the junction kept 11 bases outside the gene matches. The DNA for the CDR3 is TGTGCCAGCAGGCGACTAGCGGGGACGAATGAGCAGTACTTC. This sequence encodes CASRRLAGTNEQYF.

This clonotype was detected only a few times. The J gene is TRBJ2-3, the V gene TRBV20-1; D ambiguous. The germline V gene encodes CDR1 DFQATT and CDR2 SNEGSKA (reference sequence). The germline V and J ends were trimmed by 0 bases and 11 bases, with 15 bases remaining between them. The CDR3 has 13 residues. The CDR3 sequence: CSARDSTPGEQYF. In DNA form, the CDR3 reads TGCAGTGCTAGAGATTCGACCCCTGGTGAGCAGTATTTT.

The V call is TRBV12-3 or TRBV12-4, the J call TRBJ2-7; perhaps D is TRBD1 or TRBD2 (5 bases each). The CDR3 length is 13 residues. The V end lost 4 bases, the J end lost 2 bases, and 9 bases lay between the germline ends. For the CDR3, the DNA is TGTGCCAGCAGTTGGGACGGGACCTACGAGCAGTACTTC. It translates to CASSWDGTYEQYF.

This chain connects TRBV7-9 to TRBJ1-2, with unresolved D. Trimming cost V 5 bases and J 3 bases, with 28 bases left between them. The V gene's germline CDR1 is SEHNR and CDR2 FQNEAQ (reference sequence). This CDR3 has 19 residues. Here the CDR3 DNA reads TGTGCCAGCAGCCCCGACTGGGTAGGCAGAAGGTCGCCGGACTATGGCTACACCTTC. Protein sequence: CASSPDWVGRRSPDYGYTF.

The chain employs TRBV5-1 and TRBJ2-3, with unresolved D. This CDR3 has 13 residues. The germline CDR1 and CDR2 sequences are SGHRS and YFSETQ. The V end lost 0 bases, the J end lost 6 bases, and 8 bases lay between the germline ends. The CDR3 is CASSLAPRDTQYF. The CDR3 DNA follows: TGCGCCAGCAGCTTGGCTCCCAGGGATACGCAGTATTTT. Filled out from reference TRBV5-1 and TRBJ2-3, the complete variable domain reads KAGVTQTPRYLIKTRGQQVTLSCSPISGHRSVSWYQQTPGQGLQFLFEYFSETQRNKGNFPGRFSGRQFSNSRSEMNVSTLELGDSALYLCASSLAPRDTQYFGPGTRLTVL.

This clonotype was counted only a few times. The V call is TRBV10-3, the J call TRBJ1-2; TRBD1 might be the D (5 bases). This CDR3 has 14 residues. The germline V and J ends were trimmed by 4 bases and 4 bases, with 13 bases remaining between them. From germline, CDR1 is ENHRY and CDR2 SYGVKD. The CDR3 spells CAISGDRFLYGYTF. CDR3 nucleotide sequence: TGTGCCATCAGTGGTGACAGATTCCTCTATGGCTACACCTTC.

This clonotype was recorded a few times. For the CDR3, the DNA is TGTGCCAGCTTGGGGTCAGGGAACACTGAAGCTTTCTTT. This gives the protein CASLGSGNTEAFF. The rearrangement links TRBV7-9 to TRBJ1-1; D is ambiguous. The CDR3 sequence is 13 residues long. Germline V gene data show CDR1 as SEHNR and CDR2 as FQNEAQ (reference sequence). Trimming shortened V by 8 bases and J by 1 base, and 11 bases separated the two germline ends. Together with reference TRBV7-9 and TRBJ1-1, the CDR3 gives the full variable domain: DTGVSQNPRHKITKRGQNVTFRCDPISEHNRLYWYRQTLGQGPEFLTYFQNEAQLEKSRLLSDRFSAERPKGSFSTLEIQRTEQGDSAMYLCASLGSGNTEAFFGQGTRLTVV.

This clonotype was counted a few times. The chain joins TRBV12-3 or TRBV12-4 to TRBJ2-5; a weak D match, TRBD1 (5 bases). The last part of the DNA fits TRBJ2-7 better; the J call may be wrong. The CDR3 contains 13 residues. This CDR3 reads CASSRQGFDEQYF. The CDR3, as DNA: TGTGCCAGCAGTAGGCAGGGTTTCGACGAGCAGTACTTC.

This chain joins TRBV6-5 and TRBJ1-1, with D possibly being TRBD1 (6 bases). Germline loops: CDR1 MNHEY, CDR2 SVGAGI. The CDR3 runs 15 residues. V lost 0 bases, J lost 2 bases, and 10 bases lay in between. This CDR3 is CASSYSGTPNTEAFF. For the CDR3, the DNA is TGTGCCAGCAGTTACTCCGGGACACCCAACACTGAAGCTTTCTTT.

This clonotype was detected only once. An end of the junction differs from the germline gene, which may be a read error. This sequence joins TRBV5-1 and TRBJ2-5, with D unresolved. CDR1 and CDR2 from the germline V gene are SGHRS and YFSETQ. This CDR3 is 14 amino acids long. CDR3: CASGLGELGETQYF. The CDR3 DNA follows: TGCGCCAGCGGCTTGGGTGAATTGGGGGAGACCCAGTACTTC.